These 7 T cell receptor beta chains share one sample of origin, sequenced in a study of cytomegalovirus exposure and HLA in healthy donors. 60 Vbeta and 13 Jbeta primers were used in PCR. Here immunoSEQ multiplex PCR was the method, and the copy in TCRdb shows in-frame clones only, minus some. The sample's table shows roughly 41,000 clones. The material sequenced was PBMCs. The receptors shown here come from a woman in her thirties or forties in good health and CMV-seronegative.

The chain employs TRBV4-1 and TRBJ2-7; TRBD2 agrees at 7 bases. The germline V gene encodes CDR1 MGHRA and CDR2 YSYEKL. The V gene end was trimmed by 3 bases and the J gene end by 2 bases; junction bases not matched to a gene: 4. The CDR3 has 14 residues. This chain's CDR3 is CASSHSSGAYEQYF. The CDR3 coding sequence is TGCGCCAGCAGCCATTCGAGCGGGGCCTACGAGCAGTACTTC.

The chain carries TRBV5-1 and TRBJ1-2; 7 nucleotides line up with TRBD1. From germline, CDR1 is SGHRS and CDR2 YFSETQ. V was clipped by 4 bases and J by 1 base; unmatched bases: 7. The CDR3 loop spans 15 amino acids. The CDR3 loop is CASSNRDSVNYGYTF. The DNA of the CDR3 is TGCGCCAGCAGCAACCGGGACAGCGTTAACTATGGCTACACCTTC.

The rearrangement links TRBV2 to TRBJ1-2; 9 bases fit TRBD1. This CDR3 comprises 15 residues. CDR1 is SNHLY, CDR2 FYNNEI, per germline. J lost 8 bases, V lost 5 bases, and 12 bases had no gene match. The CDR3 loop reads CASSQDTQGAVGYTF. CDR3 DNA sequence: TGTGCCAGCAGTCAGGACACACAGGGGGCCGTGGGCTACACCTTC.

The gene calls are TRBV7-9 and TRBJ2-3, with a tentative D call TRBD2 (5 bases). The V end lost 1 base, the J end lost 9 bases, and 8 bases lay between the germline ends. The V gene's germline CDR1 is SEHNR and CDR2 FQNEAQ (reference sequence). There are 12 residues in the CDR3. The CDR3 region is CASSLGEPTQYF. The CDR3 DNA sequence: TGTGCCAGCAGCTTAGGGGAGCCAACGCAGTATTTT.

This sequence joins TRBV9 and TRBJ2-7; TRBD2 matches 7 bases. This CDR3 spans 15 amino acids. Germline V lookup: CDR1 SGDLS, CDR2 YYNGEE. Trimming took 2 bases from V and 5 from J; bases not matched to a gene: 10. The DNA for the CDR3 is TGTGCCAGCAGCGTTGGGGGAACTAGCGACCACGAGCAGTACTTC. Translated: CASSVGGTSDHEQYF.

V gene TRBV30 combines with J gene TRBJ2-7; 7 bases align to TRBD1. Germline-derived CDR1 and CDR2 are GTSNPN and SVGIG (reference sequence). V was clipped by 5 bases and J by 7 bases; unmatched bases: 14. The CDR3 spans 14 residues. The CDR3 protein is CAWGGGKGASEQYF. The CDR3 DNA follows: TGTGCCTGGGGTGGGGGAAAGGGGGCTAGTGAGCAGTACTTC.

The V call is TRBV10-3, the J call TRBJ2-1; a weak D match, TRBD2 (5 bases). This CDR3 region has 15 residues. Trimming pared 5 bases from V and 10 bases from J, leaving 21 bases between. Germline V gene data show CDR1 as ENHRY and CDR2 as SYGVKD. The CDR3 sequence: CAISTLTTNNAEQFF. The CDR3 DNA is TGTGCCATCAGTACATTGACTACAAACAATGCGGAGCAGTTCTTC.